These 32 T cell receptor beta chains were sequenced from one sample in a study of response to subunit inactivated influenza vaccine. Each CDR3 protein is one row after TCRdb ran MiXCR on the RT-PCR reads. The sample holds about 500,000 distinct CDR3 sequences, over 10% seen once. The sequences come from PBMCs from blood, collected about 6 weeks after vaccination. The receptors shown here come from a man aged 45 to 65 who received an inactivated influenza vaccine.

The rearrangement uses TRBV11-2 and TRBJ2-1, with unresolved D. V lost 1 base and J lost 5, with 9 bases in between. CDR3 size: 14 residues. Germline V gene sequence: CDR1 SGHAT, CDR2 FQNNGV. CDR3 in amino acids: CASSLVRQHNEQFF. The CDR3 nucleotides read TGTGCCAGCAGCTTAGTCCGGCAGCACAATGAGCAGTTCTTC.

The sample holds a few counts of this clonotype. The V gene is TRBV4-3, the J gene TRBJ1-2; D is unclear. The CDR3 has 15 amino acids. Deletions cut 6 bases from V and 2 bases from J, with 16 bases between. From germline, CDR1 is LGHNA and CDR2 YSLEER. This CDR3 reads CASSPSISENYGYTF. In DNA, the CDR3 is TGCGCCAGCAGTCCAAGTATATCAGAGAACTATGGCTACACCTTC.

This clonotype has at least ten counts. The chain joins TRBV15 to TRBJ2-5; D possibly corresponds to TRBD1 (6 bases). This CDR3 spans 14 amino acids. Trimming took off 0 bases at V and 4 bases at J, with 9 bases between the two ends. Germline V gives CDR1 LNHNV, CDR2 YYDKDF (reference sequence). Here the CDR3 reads CATSRDKQGETQYF. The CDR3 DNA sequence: TGTGCCACCAGCAGAGATAAACAGGGAGAGACCCAGTACTTC.

CDR3 DNA sequence: TGTGCCAGCAGTTTATATGCGGGTACCTACGAGCAGTACTTC. This sequence encodes CASSLYAGTYEQYF. The chain recombines TRBV28 with TRBJ2-7; D perhaps matches TRBD2 (5 bases). This CDR3 is 14 amino acids long. Trimming took off 1 base at V and 2 bases at J, with 9 bases between the two ends. Germline V gives CDR1 MDHEN, CDR2 SYDVKM. Based on the CDR3 plus reference TRBV28 and TRBJ2-7, the full variable domain is DVKVTQSSRYLVKRTGEKVFLECVQDMDHENMFWYRQDPGLGLRLIYFSYDVKMKEKGDIPEGYSVSREKKERFSLILESASTNQTSMYLCASSLYAGTYEQYFGPGTRLTVT.

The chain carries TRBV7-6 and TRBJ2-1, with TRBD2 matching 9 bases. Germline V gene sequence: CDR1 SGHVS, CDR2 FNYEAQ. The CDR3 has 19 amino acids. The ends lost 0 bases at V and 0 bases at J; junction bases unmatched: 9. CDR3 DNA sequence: TGTGCCAGCAGCTTAGCTGGAGGACTAGCGTTAAGCTCCTACAATGAGCAGTTCTTC. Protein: CASSLAGGLALSSYNEQFF.

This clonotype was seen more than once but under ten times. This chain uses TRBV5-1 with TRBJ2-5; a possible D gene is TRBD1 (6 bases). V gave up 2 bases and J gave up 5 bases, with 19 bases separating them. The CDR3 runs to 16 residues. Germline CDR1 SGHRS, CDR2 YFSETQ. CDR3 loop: CASSLNAGQLQETQYF. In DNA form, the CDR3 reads TGCGCCAGCAGCTTAAATGCCGGACAGCTCCAGGAGACCCAGTACTTC.

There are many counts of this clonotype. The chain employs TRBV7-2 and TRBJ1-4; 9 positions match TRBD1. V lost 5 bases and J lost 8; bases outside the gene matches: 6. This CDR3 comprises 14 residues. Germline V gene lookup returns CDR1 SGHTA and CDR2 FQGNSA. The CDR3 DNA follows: TGTGCCAGCAGCGAAATAACAGGGGGCGAAAAACTGTTTTTT. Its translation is CASSEITGGEKLFF. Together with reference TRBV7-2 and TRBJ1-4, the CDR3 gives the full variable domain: GAGVSQSPSNKVTEKGKDVELRCDPISGHTALYWYRQSLGQGLEFLIYFQGNSAPDKSGLPSDRFSAERTGGSVSTLTIQRTQQEDSAVYLCASSEITGGEKLFFGSGTQLSVL.

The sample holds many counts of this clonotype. The CDR3 loop is CSVRDSRRFGYTF. The CDR3 DNA follows: TGCAGCGTCAGAGACAGTCGGAGGTTTGGCTACACCTTC. The J gene is TRBJ1-2, the V gene TRBV29-1, with D perhaps matching TRBD1 (5 bases). The germline V gene encodes CDR1 SQVTM and CDR2 ANQGSEA. CDR3 length equals 13 residues. The ends were cut back, 6 bases at V and 7 bases at J, with 18 bases in the middle. Full variable domain (outside the CDR3, taken from reference TRBV29-1 and TRBJ1-2): SAVISQKPSRDICQRGTSLTIQCQVDSQVTMMFWYRQQPGQSLTLIATANQGSEATYESGFVIDKFPISRPNLTFSTLTVSNMSPEDSSIYLCSVRDSRRFGYTFGSGTRLTVV.

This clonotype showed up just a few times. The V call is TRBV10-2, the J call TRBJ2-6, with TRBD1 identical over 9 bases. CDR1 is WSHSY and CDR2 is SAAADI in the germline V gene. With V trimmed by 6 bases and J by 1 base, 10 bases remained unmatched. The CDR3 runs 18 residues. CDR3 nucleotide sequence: TGCGCCAGCAGCAAACTGGGACAGGGTGGTTCTGGGGCCAACGTCCTGACTTTC. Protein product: CASSKLGQGGSGANVLTF.

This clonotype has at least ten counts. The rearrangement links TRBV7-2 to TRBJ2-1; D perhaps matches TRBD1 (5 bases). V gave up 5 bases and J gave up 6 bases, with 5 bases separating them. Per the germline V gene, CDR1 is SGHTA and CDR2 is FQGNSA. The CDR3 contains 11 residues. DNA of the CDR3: TGTGCCAGCAGCGACAGCAATGAGCAGTTCTTC. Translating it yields CASSDSNEQFF.

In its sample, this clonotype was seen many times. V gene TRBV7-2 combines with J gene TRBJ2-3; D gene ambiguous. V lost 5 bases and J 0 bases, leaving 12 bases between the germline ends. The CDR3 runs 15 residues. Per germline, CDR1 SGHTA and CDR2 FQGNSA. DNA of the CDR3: TGTGCCAGCAGCCGCCCGGCGACTAGCACAGATACGCAGTATTTT. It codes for CASSRPATSTDTQYF.

In nucleotides, the CDR3 is TGCAGTGCTTCCATGGCGGGGACTCAGTACTTC. It yields the protein CSASMAGTQYF. The chain recombines TRBV20-1 with TRBJ2-5; TRBD2 might be the D (6 bases). The CDR3 is made up of 11 amino acids. V lost 5 bases and J 11 bases, leaving 15 bases between the germline ends. The V gene's germline CDR1 is DFQATT and CDR2 SNEGSKA (reference sequence).

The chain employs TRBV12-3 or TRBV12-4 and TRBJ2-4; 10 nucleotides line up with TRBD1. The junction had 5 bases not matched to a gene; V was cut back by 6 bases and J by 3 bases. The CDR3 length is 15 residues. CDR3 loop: CASSDGQGGKNIQYF. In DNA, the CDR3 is TGTGCCAGCAGCGATGGACAGGGGGGCAAAAACATTCAGTACTTC.

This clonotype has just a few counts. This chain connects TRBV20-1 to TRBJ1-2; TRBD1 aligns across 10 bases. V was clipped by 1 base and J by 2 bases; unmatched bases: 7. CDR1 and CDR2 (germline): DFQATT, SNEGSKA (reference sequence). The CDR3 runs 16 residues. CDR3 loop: CSARGSRDRGNYGYTF. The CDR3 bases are TGCAGTGCTAGAGGATCCCGGGACAGGGGAAACTATGGCTACACCTTC.

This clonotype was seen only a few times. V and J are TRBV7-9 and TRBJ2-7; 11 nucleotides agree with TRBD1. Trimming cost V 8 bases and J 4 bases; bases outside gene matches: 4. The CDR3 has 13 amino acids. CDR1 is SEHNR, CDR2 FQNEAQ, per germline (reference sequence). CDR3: CASSGDRGYEQYF. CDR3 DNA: TGTGCCAGCTCCGGGGACAGGGGGTACGAGCAGTACTTC.

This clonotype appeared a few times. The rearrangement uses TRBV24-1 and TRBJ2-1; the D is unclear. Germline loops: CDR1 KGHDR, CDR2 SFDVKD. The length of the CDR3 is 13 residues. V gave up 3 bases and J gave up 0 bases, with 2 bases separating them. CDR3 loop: CATSDPSYNEQFF. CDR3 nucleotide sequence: TGTGCCACCAGTGATCCCTCCTACAATGAGCAGTTCTTC.

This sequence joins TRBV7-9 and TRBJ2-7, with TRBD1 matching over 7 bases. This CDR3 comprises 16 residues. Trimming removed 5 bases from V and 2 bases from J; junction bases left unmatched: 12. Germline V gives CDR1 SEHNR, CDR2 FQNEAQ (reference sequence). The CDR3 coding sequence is TGTGCCAGCAGCGCCGCGAAGTGGCAGGGGGCCTACGAGCAGTACTTC. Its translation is CASSAAKWQGAYEQYF.

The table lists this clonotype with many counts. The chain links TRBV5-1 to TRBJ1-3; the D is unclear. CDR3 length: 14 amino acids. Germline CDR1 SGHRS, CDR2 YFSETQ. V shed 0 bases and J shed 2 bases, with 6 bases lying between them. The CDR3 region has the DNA TGCGCCAGCAGCTTGGCCCTGACTGGAAACACCATATATTTT. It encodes CASSLALTGNTIYF.

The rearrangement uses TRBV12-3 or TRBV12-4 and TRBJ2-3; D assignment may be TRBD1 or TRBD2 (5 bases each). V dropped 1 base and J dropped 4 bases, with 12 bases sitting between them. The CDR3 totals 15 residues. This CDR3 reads CASSLGGPRADTQYF. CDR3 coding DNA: TGTGCCAGCAGTTTAGGGGGCCCGAGGGCAGATACGCAGTATTTT.

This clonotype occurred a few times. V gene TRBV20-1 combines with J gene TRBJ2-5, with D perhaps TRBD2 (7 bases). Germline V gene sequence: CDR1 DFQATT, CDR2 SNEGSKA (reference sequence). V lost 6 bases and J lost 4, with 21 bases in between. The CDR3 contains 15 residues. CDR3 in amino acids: CSARRLGGRGETQYF. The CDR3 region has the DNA TGCAGTGCCCGTAGGCTGGGGGGGCGGGGAGAGACCCAGTACTTC.

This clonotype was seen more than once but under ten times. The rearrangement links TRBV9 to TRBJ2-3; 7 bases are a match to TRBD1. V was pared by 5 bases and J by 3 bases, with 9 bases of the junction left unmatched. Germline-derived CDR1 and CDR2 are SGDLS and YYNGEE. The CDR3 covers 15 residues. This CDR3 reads CASRKQGYQTDTQYF. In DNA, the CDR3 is TGTGCCAGCAGGAAACAGGGGTACCAAACAGATACGCAGTATTTT.

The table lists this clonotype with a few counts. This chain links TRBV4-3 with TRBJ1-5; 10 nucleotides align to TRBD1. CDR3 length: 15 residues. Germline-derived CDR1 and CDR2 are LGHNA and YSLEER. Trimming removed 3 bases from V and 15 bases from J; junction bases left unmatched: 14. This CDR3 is CASSQRWTGGHLRHF. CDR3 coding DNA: TGCGCCAGCAGCCAGAGGTGGACAGGGGGGCATCTTCGGCATTTT.

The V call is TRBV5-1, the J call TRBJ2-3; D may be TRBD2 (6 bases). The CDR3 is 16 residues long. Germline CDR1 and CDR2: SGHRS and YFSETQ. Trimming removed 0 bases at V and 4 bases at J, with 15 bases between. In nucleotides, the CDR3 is TGCGCCAGCAGCTTGGTAACAACCGGGGGATCAGATACGCAGTATTTT. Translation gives CASSLVTTGGSDTQYF. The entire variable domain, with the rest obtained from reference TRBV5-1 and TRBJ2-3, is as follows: KAGVTQTPRYLIKTRGQQVTLSCSPISGHRSVSWYQQTPGQGLQFLFEYFSETQRNKGNFPGRFSGRQFSNSRSEMNVSTLELGDSALYLCASSLVTTGGSDTQYFGPGTRLTVL.

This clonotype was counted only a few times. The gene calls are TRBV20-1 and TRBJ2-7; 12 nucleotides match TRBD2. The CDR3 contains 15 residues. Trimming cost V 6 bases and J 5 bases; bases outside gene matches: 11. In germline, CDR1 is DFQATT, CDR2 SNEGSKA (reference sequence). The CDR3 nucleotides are TGCAGTGCCGGACTAGCGGGGCCTCGTGGGCACGAGCAGTACTTC. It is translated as CSAGLAGPRGHEQYF.

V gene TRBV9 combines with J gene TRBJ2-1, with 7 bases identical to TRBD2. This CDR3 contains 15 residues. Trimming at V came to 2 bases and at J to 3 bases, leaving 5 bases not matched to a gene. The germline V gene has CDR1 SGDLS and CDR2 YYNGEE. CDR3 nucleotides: TGTGCCAGCAGCGTCGGGACTATAAACTACAATGAGCAGTTCTTC. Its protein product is CASSVGTINYNEQFF.

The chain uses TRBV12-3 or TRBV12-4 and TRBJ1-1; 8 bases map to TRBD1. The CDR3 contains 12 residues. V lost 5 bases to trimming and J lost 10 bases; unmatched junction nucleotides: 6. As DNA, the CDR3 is TGTGCCAGCAGTCCCGGACAGGGAAGAGCTTTCTTT. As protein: CASSPGQGRAFF.

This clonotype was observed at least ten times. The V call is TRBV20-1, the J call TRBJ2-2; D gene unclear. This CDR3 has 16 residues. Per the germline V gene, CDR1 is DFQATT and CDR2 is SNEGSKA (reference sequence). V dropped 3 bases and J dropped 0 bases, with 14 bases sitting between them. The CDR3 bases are TGCAGTGCTAGGCGCTTCTTACCCTCGAACACCGGGGAGCTGTTTTTT. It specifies CSARRFLPSNTGELFF.

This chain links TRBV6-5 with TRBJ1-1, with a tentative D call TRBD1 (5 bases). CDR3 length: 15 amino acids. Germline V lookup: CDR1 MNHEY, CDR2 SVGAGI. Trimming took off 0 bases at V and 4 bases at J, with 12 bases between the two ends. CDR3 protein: CASSYSRGGGTEAFF. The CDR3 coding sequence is TGTGCCAGCAGTTACTCGCGGGGGGGAGGCACTGAAGCTTTCTTT.

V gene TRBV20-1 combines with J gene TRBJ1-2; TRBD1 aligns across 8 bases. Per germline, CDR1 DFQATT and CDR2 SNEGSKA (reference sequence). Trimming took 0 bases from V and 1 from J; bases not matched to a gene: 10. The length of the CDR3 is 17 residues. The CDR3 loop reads CSARDIRDRGINYGYTF. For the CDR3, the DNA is TGCAGTGCTAGAGATATCCGAGACAGGGGTATTAACTATGGCTACACCTTC.

CDR3 DNA: TGTGCCAGCAGCTTAGAGGGACAGATCCCCTACGAGCAGTACTTC. It specifies CASSLEGQIPYEQYF. The chain couples TRBV11-2 to TRBJ2-7; 7 bases fit TRBD1. Germline V gene data show CDR1 as SGHAT and CDR2 as FQNNGV. The CDR3 covers 15 residues. The J segment lost 2 bases and the V segment lost 0 bases, leaving 4 bases of the junction unmatched.

CDR3 nucleotides: TGCGCCAGCAGCCAAACAGGGGGCAAGACCCAGTACTTC. This translates into CASSQTGGKTQYF. V is TRBV4-1 and J is TRBJ2-5, with 9 bases identical to TRBD1. This CDR3 is built from 13 residues. CDR1 and CDR2 (germline): MGHRA, YSYEKL. The trim removed 2 bases at V and 6 bases at J, leaving 1 base unmatched.

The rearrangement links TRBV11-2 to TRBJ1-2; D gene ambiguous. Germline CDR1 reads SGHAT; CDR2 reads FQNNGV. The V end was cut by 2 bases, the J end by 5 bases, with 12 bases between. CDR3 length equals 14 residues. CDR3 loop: CASSLRGRPYGYTF. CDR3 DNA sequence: TGTGCCAGCAGCTTAAGAGGGCGGCCATATGGCTACACCTTC. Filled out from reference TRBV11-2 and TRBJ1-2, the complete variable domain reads EAGVAQSPRYKIIEKRQSVAFWCNPISGHATLYWYQQILGQGPKLLIQFQNNGVVDDSQLPKDRFSAERLKGVDSTLKIQPAKLEDSAVYLCASSLRGRPYGYTFGSGTRLTVV.